A single sample gave rise to the 16 T cell receptor beta chains below, sequenced in a study of early T cells in non-severe SARS-CoV-2 infection. TCRdb itself ran the 5' RACE reads through MiXCR, one entry per CDR3 protein. The profile covers approximately 28,000 distinct CDR3 sequences, with around 4.5% appearing a single time and approximately 5% taken by the ten largest. Specimen: whole blood, collected at baseline. These receptors were taken from an adult who was a healthcare worker with PCR-confirmed SARS-CoV-2 infection or an uninfected control (not recorded which).

This clonotype was seen many times. This chain uses TRBV5-5 with TRBJ2-7; 13 bases are a match to TRBD2. From germline, CDR1 is SGHKS and CDR2 YYEKEE (reference sequence). The J segment lost 5 bases and the V segment lost 4 bases, leaving 6 bases of the junction unmatched. There are 15 residues in the CDR3. The CDR3: CASSPGLAGVDEQYF. CDR3 DNA: TGTGCCAGCAGCCCCGGACTAGCGGGAGTCGACGAGCAGTACTTC.

In its sample, this clonotype was seen many times. This chain uses TRBV20-1 with TRBJ1-5; D is unclear. The CDR3 spans 13 residues. CDR1 and CDR2 from the germline V gene are DFQATT and SNEGSKA (reference sequence). V was pared by 2 bases and J by 3 bases, with 8 bases between. The chain's CDR3 is CSARSGNNQPQHF. The DNA of the CDR3 is TGCAGTGCTAGATCAGGTAACAATCAGCCCCAGCATTTT.

This clonotype showed up many times. The chain joins TRBV20-1 to TRBJ2-1; D is uncertain. Germline V lookup: CDR1 DFQATT, CDR2 SNEGSKA (reference sequence). The CDR3 totals 13 residues. The ends were cut back, 0 bases at V and 7 bases at J, with 10 bases in the middle. CDR3 bases: TGCAGTGCTAGAGATCTCAGAGGAAATGAGCAGTTCTTC. Translating it yields CSARDLRGNEQFF.

By share, this clonotype counts as medium-sized (0.01 to 0.1%). This rearrangement joins TRBV12-3 or TRBV12-4 to TRBJ1-1; 8 bases agree with TRBD1. This CDR3 comprises 14 residues. Trimming at V came to 6 bases and at J to 1 base, leaving 4 bases not matched to a gene. The CDR3 bases are TGTGCCAGCAGCTGGACAGGGCCGAACACTGAAGCTTTCTTT. Translation: CASSWTGPNTEAFF.

This clonotype came up a few times. The gene calls are TRBV14 and TRBJ2-1; D tentatively reads TRBD1 or TRBD2 (5 bases each). CDR1 and CDR2 from the germline V gene are SGHDN and FVKESK. V was pared by 1 base and J by 4 bases, with 11 bases between. This CDR3 spans 15 amino acids. Here the CDR3 DNA reads TGTGCCAGCAGCCAAGTCGGGACCCAATACAATGAGCAGTTCTTC. Its protein is CASSQVGTQYNEQFF.

This chain joins TRBV7-6 and TRBJ2-1; tentatively, D is TRBD1 (5 bases). The germline CDR1 and CDR2 sequences are SGHVS and FNYEAQ. The CDR3 is 18 amino acids. The V end lost 4 bases, the J end lost 6 bases, and 25 bases lay between the germline ends. In nucleotides, the CDR3 is TGTGCCAGCAGCTCTCGCCCCGACAGCCTCCTTAAGGTCAATGAGCAGTTCTTC. Its translation is CASSSRPDSLLKVNEQFF.

This clonotype was counted between two and nine times. The chain carries TRBV7-2 and TRBJ1-4; D is ambiguous. CDR1 is SGHTA, CDR2 FQGNSA, per germline. CDR3 length: 13 amino acids. V was shortened by 6 bases and J by 7 bases, with 12 bases between the two germline ends. The CDR3 region has the DNA TGTGCCAGCAGTCTATCTCCAAGTGAAAAACTGTTTTTT. Protein sequence: CASSLSPSEKLFF. The full variable domain, its missing parts supplied by reference TRBV7-2 and TRBJ1-4, is GAGVSQSPSNKVTEKGKDVELRCDPISGHTALYWYRQSLGQGLEFLIYFQGNSAPDKSGLPSDRFSAERTGGSVSTLTIQRTQQEDSAVYLCASSLSPSEKLFFGSGTQLSVL.

Many counts were recorded for this clonotype. The chain is built from TRBV10-3 and TRBJ1-1; TRBD1 aligns across 7 bases. The CDR3 contains 12 residues. Germline V gene lookup returns CDR1 ENHRY and CDR2 SYGVKD. The junction had 13 bases not matched to a gene; V was cut back by 10 bases and J by 11 bases. CDR3 loop: CATSQGREAAFF. The CDR3 DNA follows: TGTGCCACGTCACAGGGGAGGGAAGCGGCTTTCTTT.

The V gene is TRBV6-1, the J gene TRBJ2-4; no reliable D call. The V end was cut by 1 base, the J end by 7 bases, with 2 bases between. CDR1 and CDR2 (germline): MNHNS, SASEGT. The CDR3 loop spans 11 amino acids. The CDR3: CASSEENIQYF. CDR3 nucleotides: TGTGCCAGCAGTGAAGAGAACATTCAGTACTTC.

This clonotype was observed at least ten times. This chain joins TRBV12-3 or TRBV12-4 and TRBJ2-2; D perhaps matches TRBD2 (6 bases). The CDR3 has 13 residues. The germline V and J ends were trimmed by 6 bases and 6 bases, with 11 bases remaining between them. The CDR3 spells CASSETRPGELFF. The CDR3 DNA sequence: TGTGCCAGCAGCGAGACTAGGCCCGGGGAGCTGTTTTTT.

This clonotype has a handful of counts. This rearrangement joins TRBV5-6 to TRBJ1-4; 7 bases fit TRBD1. In germline, CDR1 is SGHDT, CDR2 YYEEEE. With 4 bases clipped from V and 2 bases from J, the junction kept 2 bases outside the gene matches. The CDR3 is made up of 14 amino acids. CDR3 sequence (DNA): TGTGCCAGCAGCGAGACAGGGACTAATGAAAAACTGTTTTTT. Protein sequence: CASSETGTNEKLFF.

This clonotype is labeled as medium-sized. The V gene is TRBV6-2 or TRBV6-3, the J gene TRBJ2-3; D uncertain. The CDR3 has 11 residues. Trimming stripped 2 bases from V and 4 bases from J, with 1 base between. The germline V gene encodes CDR1 MNHEY and CDR2 SVGEGT. Here the CDR3 DNA reads TGTGCCAGCAGTTACCCAGATACGCAGTATTTT. Protein sequence: CASSYPDTQYF.

This clonotype was counted ten times or more. This sequence joins TRBV7-2 and TRBJ2-1, with D perhaps TRBD1 (5 bases). CDR1 SGHTA and CDR2 FQGNSA come from the germline V gene. This CDR3 has 12 amino acids. Trimming removed 5 bases from V and 8 bases from J, with 10 bases in between. The CDR3 coding sequence is TGTGCCAGCAGCCCTCAGGGCTATGAGCAGTTCTTC. The encoded protein is CASSPQGYEQFF.

This clonotype showed up just a few times. A much larger clone differs by one base, so this may be a read error. This chain joins TRBV11-2 and TRBJ2-1; TRBD1 is a possible D gene (5 bases). The CDR3 extends over 14 amino acids. Germline V CDR1 and CDR2: SGHAT, FQNNGV. DNA of the CDR3: TGTGTCAGCACTCCTGGGGCCGCCTACAATGAGCAGTTCTTC. It is translated as CVSTPGAAYNEQFF.

Ten or more counts support this clonotype. The rearrangement uses TRBV6-2 or TRBV6-3 and TRBJ2-5, with D possibly matching TRBD1 (5 bases). There are 14 residues in the CDR3. Trimming took off 5 bases at V and 0 bases at J, with 10 bases between the two ends. CDR1 and CDR2 from the germline V gene are MNHEY and SVGEGT. CDR3 amino acids: CASSPTGNQETQYF. CDR3 nucleotide sequence: TGTGCCAGCAGTCCCACAGGAAACCAAGAGACCCAGTACTTC.

In its sample, this clonotype is medium-sized. The V call is TRBV6-2 or TRBV6-3, the J call TRBJ2-7, with 8 bases aligning to TRBD1. The CDR3 loop spans 14 amino acids. V trimming: 6 bases; J trimming: 5 bases; junction bases outside the gene matches: 9. Germline-derived CDR1 and CDR2 are MNHEY and SVGEGT. DNA for the CDR3: TGTGCCAGCAGCCGCCCGGACAGGGAGGACGAGCAGTACTTC. Its translation: CASSRPDREDEQYF.